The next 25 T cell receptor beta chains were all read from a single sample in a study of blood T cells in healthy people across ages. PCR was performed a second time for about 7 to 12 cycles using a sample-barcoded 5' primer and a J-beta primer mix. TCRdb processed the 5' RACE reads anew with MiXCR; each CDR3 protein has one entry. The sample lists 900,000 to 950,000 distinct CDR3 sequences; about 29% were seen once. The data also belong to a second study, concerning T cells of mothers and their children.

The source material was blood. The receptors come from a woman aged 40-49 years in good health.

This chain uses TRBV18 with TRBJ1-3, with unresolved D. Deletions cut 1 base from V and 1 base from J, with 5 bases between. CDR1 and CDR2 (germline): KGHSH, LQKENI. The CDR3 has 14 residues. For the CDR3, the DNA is TGTGCCAGCTCACCACAGGAATCTGGAAACACCATATATTTT. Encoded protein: CASSPQESGNTIYF.

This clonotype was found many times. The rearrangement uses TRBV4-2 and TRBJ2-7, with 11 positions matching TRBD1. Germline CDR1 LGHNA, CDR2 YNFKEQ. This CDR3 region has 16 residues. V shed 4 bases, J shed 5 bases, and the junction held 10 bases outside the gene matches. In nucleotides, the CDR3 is TGTGCCAGCAGCCCGACCGGGACAGGGGGAAGGAACGAGCAGTACTTC. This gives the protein CASSPTGTGGRNEQYF.

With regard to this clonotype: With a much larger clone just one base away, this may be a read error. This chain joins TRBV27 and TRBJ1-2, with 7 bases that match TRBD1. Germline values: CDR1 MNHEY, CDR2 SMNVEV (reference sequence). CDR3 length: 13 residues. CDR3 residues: CASRQGFNYDYTF. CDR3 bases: TGTGCCAGCAGACAGGGGTTTAACTATGACTACACCTTC.

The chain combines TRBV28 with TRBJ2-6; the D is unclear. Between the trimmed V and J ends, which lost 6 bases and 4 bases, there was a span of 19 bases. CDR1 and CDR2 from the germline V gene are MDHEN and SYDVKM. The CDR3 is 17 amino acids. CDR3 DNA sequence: TGTGCCAGCAGCCCTCTCCGTACAGTTTCGGGGGCCAACGTCCTGACTTTC. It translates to CASSPLRTVSGANVLTF.

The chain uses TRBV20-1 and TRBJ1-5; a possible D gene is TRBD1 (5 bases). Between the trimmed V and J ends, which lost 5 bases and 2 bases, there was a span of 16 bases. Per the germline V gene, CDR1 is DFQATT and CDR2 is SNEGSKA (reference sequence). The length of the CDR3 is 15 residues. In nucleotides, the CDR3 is TGCAGTGCTCTAGAAGGGGAAGGAGGCAATCAGCCCCAGCATTTT. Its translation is CSALEGEGGNQPQHF.

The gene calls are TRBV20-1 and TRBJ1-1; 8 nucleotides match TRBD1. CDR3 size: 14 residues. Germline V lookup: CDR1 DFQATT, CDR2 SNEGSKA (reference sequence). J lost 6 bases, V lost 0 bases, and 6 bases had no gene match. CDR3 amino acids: CSAREQGVRAEAFF. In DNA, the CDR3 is TGCAGTGCTAGAGAACAGGGGGTGCGCGCTGAAGCTTTCTTT.

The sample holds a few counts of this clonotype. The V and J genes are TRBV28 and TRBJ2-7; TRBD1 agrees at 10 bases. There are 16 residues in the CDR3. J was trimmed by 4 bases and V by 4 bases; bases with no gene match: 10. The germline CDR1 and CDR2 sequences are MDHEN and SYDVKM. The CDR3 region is CASSSGGQGSLYEQYF. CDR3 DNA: TGTGCCAGCAGTTCCGGGGGACAGGGGAGTCTGTACGAGCAGTACTTC.

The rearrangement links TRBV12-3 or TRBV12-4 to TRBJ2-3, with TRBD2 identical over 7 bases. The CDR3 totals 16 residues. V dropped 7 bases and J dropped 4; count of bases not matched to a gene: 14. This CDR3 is CASTPWLGGSADTQYF. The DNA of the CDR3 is TGTGCCAGCACCCCATGGCTCGGCGGGAGCGCAGATACGCAGTATTTT.

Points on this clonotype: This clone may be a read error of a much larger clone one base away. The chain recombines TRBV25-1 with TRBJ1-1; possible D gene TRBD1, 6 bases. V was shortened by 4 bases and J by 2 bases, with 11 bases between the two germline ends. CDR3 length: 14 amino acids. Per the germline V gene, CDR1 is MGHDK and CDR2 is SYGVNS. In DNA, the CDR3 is TGTGCCAGCAGTGGGACAGTGATAAACACTGAAGCTTTCTTT. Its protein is CASSGTVINTEAFF.

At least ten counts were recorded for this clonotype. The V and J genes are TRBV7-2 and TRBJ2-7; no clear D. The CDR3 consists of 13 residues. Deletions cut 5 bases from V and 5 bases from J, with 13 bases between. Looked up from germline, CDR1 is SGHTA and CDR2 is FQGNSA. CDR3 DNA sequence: TGTGCCAGCAGCGCACCGAACGTACACGAGCAGTACTTC. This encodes CASSAPNVHEQYF.

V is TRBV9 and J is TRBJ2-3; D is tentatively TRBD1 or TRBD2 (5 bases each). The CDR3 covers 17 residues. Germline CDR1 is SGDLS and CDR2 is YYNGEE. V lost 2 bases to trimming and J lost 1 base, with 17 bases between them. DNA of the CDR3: TGTGCCAGCAGCGTCACTCCGGGACCCAGGGGCACAGATACGCAGTATTTT. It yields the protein CASSVTPGPRGTDTQYF.

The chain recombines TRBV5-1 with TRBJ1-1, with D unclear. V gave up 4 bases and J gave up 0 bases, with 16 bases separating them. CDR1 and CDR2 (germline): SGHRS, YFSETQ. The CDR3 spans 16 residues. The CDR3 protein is CASSPSLAVMNTEAFF. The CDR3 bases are TGCGCCAGCAGCCCCAGCCTGGCGGTGATGAACACTGAAGCTTTCTTT. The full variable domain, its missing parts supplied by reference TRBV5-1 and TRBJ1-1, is KAGVTQTPRYLIKTRGQQVTLSCSPISGHRSVSWYQQTPGQGLQFLFEYFSETQRNKGNFPGRFSGRQFSNSRSEMNVSTLELGDSALYLCASSPSLAVMNTEAFFGQGTRLTVV.

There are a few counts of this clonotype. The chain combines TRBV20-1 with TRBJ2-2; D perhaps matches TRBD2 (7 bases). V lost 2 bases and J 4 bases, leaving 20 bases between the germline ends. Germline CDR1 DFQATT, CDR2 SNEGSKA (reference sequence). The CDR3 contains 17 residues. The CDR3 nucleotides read TGCAGTGCTAGACGACTAGGCAGGGGAGGGAGCACCGGGGAGCTGTTTTTT. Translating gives CSARRLGRGGSTGELFF.

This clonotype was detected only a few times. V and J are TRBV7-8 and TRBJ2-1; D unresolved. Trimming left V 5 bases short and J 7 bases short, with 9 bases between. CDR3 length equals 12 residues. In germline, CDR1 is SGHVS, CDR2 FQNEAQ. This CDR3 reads CASSQPGNEQFF. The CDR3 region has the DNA TGTGCCAGCAGCCAGCCCGGGAATGAGCAGTTCTTC.

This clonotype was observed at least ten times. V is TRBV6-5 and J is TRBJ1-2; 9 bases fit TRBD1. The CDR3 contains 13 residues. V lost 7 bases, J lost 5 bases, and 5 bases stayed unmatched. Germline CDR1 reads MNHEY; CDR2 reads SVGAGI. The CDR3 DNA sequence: TGTGCCAGCAACACAGGGGGCACTTATGGCTACACCTTC. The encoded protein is CASNTGGTYGYTF.

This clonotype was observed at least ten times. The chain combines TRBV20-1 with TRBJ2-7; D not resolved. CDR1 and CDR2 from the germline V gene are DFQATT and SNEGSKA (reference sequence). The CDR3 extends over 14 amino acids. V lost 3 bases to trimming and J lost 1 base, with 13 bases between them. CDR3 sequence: CSASQPRDSYEQYF. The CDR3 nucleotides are TGCAGTGCTAGCCAGCCTAGAGATTCCTACGAGCAGTACTTC.

CDR3 residues: CASSQDWWDSQETQYF. The DNA of the CDR3 is TGTGCCAGCAGCCAAGATTGGTGGGACAGCCAAGAGACCCAGTACTTC. The V gene is TRBV14, the J gene TRBJ2-5; TRBD1 aligns across 7 bases. The CDR3 is 16 residues long. Germline-derived CDR1 and CDR2 are SGHDN and FVKESK. V lost 0 bases to trimming and J lost 1 base; unmatched junction nucleotides: 5.

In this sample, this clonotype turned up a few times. In nucleotides, the CDR3 is TGCGCCAGCAGCCCACGTAGACAGGGAAATTCTGAAGCTTTCTTT. This sequence encodes CASSPRRQGNSEAFF. The chain recombines TRBV4-1 with TRBJ1-1; 7 nucleotides line up with TRBD1. The V and J ends lost 4 bases and 6 bases, in that order; junction bases with no gene match: 11. This CDR3 contains 15 residues. Germline values: CDR1 MGHRA, CDR2 YSYEKL.

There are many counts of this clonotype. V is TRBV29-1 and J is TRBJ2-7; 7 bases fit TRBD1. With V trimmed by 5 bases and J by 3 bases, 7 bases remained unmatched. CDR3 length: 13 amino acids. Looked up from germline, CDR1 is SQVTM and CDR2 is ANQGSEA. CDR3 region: CSVLGTAGYEQYF. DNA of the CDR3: TGCAGCGTTTTAGGGACAGCAGGCTACGAGCAGTACTTC.

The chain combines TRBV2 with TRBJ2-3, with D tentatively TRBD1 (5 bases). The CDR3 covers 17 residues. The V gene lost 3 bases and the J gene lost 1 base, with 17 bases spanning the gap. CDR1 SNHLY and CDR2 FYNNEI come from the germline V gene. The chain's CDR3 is CASSEDRAGLRTDTQYF. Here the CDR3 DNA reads TGTGCCAGCAGTGAGGATAGGGCAGGGCTTCGCACAGATACGCAGTATTTT.

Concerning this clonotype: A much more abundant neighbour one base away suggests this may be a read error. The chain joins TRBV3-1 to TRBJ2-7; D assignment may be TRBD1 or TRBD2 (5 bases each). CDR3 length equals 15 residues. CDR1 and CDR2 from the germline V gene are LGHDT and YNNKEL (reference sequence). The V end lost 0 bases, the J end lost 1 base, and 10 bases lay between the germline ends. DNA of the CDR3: TGTGCCAGCAGCCAAGAGGGGACGGTATCCTACGAGCAGTACTTC. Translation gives CASSQEGTVSYEQYF.

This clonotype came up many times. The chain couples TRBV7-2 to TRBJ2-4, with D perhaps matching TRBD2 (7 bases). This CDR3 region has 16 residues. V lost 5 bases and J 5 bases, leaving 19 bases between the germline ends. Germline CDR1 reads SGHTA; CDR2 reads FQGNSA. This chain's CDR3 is CASSAGGGRGQNIQYF. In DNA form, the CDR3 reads TGTGCCAGCAGCGCCGGAGGAGGGCGGGGGCAAAACATTCAGTACTTC.

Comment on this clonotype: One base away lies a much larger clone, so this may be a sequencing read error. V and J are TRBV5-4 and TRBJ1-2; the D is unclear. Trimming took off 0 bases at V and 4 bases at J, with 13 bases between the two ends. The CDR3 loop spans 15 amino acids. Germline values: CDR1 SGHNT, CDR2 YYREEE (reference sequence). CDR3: CASSLGAGLSYGYTF. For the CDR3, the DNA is TGTGCCAGCAGCTTGGGGGCCGGTCTCAGCTATGGCTACACCTTC.

CDR3 residues: CASSFNQGAYGYTF. DNA for the CDR3: TGTGCCAGCAGTTTTAACCAGGGGGCCTATGGCTACACCTTC. The V call is TRBV27, the J call TRBJ1-2; 8 bases map to TRBD1. The V gene's germline CDR1 is MNHEY and CDR2 SMNVEV (reference sequence). The CDR3 runs 14 residues. V shed 3 bases and J 4 bases; nucleotides not matched to a gene: 4.

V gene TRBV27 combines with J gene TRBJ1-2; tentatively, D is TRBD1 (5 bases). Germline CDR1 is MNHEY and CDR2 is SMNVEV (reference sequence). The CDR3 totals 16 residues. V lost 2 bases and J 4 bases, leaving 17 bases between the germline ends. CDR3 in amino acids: CASSLLGGNGGYGYTF. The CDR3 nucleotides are TGTGCCAGCAGTTTACTGGGGGGGAATGGGGGCTATGGCTACACCTTC.